Listed below are T cell receptor beta chains from one sample, sequenced in a study of T cells in Graves' hyperthyroidism and ophthalmopathy. TCRdb re-called the multiplex PCR reads through MiXCR, storing one row per CDR3 protein. This table holds more than 450,000 distinct CDR3 sequences, roughly 21% found once. The sequenced sample was blood. Receptors originate from a middle-aged man with Graves' ophthalmopathy. Each CDR3 is given with its conserved first and last residue. The D gene is left open where the match is weak. Rows give clone size only sometimes, using once, few, many, or a class for an expanded clone.

abundance,len,v_gene,d_gene,j_gene,CDR3nt,CDR3aa
-,14,TRBV6-2/TRBV6-3,TRBD2,TRBJ2-7,TGTGCCAGCAGAAACGTAGCGGGAGCCTACGAGCAGTACTTC,CASRNVAGAYEQYF
few,13,TRBV19,-,TRBJ2-1,TGTGCCAGTAGTGGTAGCTCCTACAATGAGCAGTTCTTC,CASSGSSYNEQFF
many,13,TRBV11-2,-,TRBJ2-1,TGTGCCAGCAGCTCCCCAAGGCGCAATGAGCAGTTCTTC,CASSSPRRNEQFF
-,13,TRBV10-3,-,TRBJ2-3,TGTGCCATAGGATACACTAGCACAGATACGCAGTATTTT,CAIGYTSTDTQYF
-,16,TRBV11-1,-,TRBJ2-6,TGTGCCAGCAGCTCTCGATGGGGGGCCGGGGCCAACGTCCTGACTTTC,CASSSRWGAGANVLTF
many,18,TRBV20-1,TRBD2,TRBJ2-5,TGCAGTGCTAGCGTCTTCGGACTAGCGGGGGTGCGAAAAGAGACCCAGTACTTC,CSASVFGLAGVRKETQYF
many,15,TRBV6-1,TRBD2,TRBJ2-3,TGTGCCAGCAGTGAACAGCGGGGGAGCACAGATACGCAGTATTTT,CASSEQRGSTDTQYF
-,14,TRBV19,TRBD2,TRBJ2-7,TGTGCCAGTAGTACAAGCGGGATAAGGGACGAGCAGTACTTC,CASSTSGIRDEQYF
-,13,TRBV28,-,TRBJ1-1,TGTGCCAGCAGTCCTCCGGGGCTAGCTGAAGCTTTCTTT,CASSPPGLAEAFF
-,22,TRBV15,TRBD1,TRBJ1-1,TGTGCCACCAGCACAGAGGATGAATGGACAGGCCGGCGGGAGCTCATGAACACTGAAGCTTTCTTT,CATSTEDEWTGRRELMNTEAFF
many,20,TRBV11-2,TRBD2,TRBJ2-1,TGTGCCAGCAGCTTAGGGTATCGGGGAATGAGCGGGACTCTAGACAATGAGCAGTTCTTC,CASSLGYRGMSGTLDNEQFF
-,14,TRBV10-3,-,TRBJ2-1,TGTGCCATCGGGGGGGGCGGCTCCTACAATGAGCAGTTCTTC,CAIGGGGSYNEQFF
-,15,TRBV19,-,TRBJ2-1,TGTGCCAGTAGCCAAACGCCGGTAGGGATCAATGAGCAGTTCTTC,CASSQTPVGINEQFF
-,16,TRBV7-6,TRBD2,TRBJ2-7,TGTGCCAGCAGCTTAGCGGTAGCGGGAGGATTGGACGAGCAGTACTTC,CASSLAVAGGLDEQYF
few,14,TRBV15,-,TRBJ1-1,TGTGCCACCAGCAGAGACGCCCCCTGGACTGAAGCTTTCTTT,CATSRDAPWTEAFF
-,13,TRBV27,-,TRBJ2-7,TGTGCCAGGTCCGACAGTTCGACCTACGAGCAGTACTTC,CARSDSSTYEQYF
many,15,TRBV20-1,TRBD2,TRBJ2-5,TGCAGTGCTGACGGGACTAGCGGGAGAGAAGAGACCCAGTACTTC,CSADGTSGREETQYF
many,14,TRBV20-1,TRBD2,TRBJ2-1,TGCAGTGCCGAGCGGGGTGCTTCCTACAATGAGCAGTTCTTC,CSAERGASYNEQFF
-,12,TRBV13,-,TRBJ1-2,TGTGCCAGCAGCCCACGGACGGCAAGGTACACCTTC,CASSPRTARYTF
many,13,TRBV30,-,TRBJ1-1,TGTGCCTGGGAGGGGCAGATGAACACTGAAGCTTTCTTT,CAWEGQMNTEAFF
few,14,TRBV20-1,-,TRBJ1-1,TGCAGTGCTAGTCACACAGGGCGAAGCACTGAAGCTTTCTTT,CSASHTGRSTEAFF
-,15,TRBV16,-,TRBJ1-1,TGTGCCAGCAGCCAATCGTTAGGGGCTAGTAGTGAAGCTTTCTTT,CASSQSLGASSEAFF
-,15,TRBV4-3,-,TRBJ2-7,TGCGCCAGCAGCCAAGGTGGGGCAGGCCTCTACGAGCAGTACTTC,CASSQGGAGLYEQYF